Included here is one TCR beta chain sequence, with context. Germline V gives CDR1 MNHEY, CDR2 SVGAGI. CDR3 length: 15 amino acids. The V end was cut by 2 bases, the J end by 5 bases, with 15 bases between. Profiling relied on immunoSEQ multiplex PCR, and the TCRdb table lists in-frame clones only, not all of them. Here the sample spans about 280,000 clones, 80% to 90% being singletons. This entry is derived from a study of cytomegalovirus exposure and HLA in healthy donors. The specimen was PBMCs. The genes are TRBV6-5 and TRBJ2-5; perhaps TRBD2 as D (7 bases). The clonotype originates from a woman in her late teens or twenties in good health and CMV-seronegative. The CDR3 sequence is CASSYQRGARETQYF. In nucleotides, the CDR3 is TGTGCCAGCAGTTACCAACGGGGGGCCCGGGAGACCCAGTACTTC.